This TCR beta chain was sequenced in a study of shared clonotypes between healthy human individuals. Germline V lookup: CDR1 WSHSY, CDR2 SAAADI. The ends lost 6 bases at V and 5 bases at J; junction bases unmatched: 6. The CDR3 loop spans 14 amino acids. As for this clone: Antigen specificity is unknown.

Measured with immunoSEQ multiplex PCR; TCRdb has only the in-frame clones, and not every one. The table lists under 2,000,000 clones, over 85% of them singletons. Positive CCR7 selection of CD45RO-negative cells yielded the naive CD8 cells, and terminally differentiated effector memory CD45RA+ cells were excluded. Donors were healthy HIV-negative adults without recently reported acute infections or vaccinations. Overall study findings and caveats: Naive subsets typically showed greater estimated richness than memory subsets. When compared with the clonotypes that were shared by all four sorted-subset donors, the non-shared clonotypes turned out to have lower generation probabilities.

The chain employs TRBV10-2 and TRBJ1-1; the match to TRBD1 covers 10 bases. This TCR was sampled from a man in his late teens or twenties in good health. The sample was naive CD8+ T cells sorted from blood. Here the CDR3 reads CASSQGQGRTEAFF. The CDR3 DNA is TGCGCCAGCAGCCAGGGACAGGGGAGGACTGAAGCTTTCTTT.